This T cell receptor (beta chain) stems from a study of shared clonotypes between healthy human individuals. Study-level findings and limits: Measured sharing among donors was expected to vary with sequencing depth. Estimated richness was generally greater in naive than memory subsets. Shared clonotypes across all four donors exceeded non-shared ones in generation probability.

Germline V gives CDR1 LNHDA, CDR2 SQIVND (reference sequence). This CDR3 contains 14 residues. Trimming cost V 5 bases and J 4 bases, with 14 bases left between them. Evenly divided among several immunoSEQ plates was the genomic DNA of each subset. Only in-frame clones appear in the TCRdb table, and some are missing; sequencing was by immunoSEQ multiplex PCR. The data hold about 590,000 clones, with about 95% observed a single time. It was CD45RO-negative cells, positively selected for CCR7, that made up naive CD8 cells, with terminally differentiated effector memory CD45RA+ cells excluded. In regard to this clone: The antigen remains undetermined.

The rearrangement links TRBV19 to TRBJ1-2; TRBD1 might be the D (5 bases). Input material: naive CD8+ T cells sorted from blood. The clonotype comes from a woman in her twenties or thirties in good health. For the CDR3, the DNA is TGTGCCAGTAGTTTCGAGGGGTCGGGCTATGGCTACACCTTC. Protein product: CASSFEGSGYGYTF.